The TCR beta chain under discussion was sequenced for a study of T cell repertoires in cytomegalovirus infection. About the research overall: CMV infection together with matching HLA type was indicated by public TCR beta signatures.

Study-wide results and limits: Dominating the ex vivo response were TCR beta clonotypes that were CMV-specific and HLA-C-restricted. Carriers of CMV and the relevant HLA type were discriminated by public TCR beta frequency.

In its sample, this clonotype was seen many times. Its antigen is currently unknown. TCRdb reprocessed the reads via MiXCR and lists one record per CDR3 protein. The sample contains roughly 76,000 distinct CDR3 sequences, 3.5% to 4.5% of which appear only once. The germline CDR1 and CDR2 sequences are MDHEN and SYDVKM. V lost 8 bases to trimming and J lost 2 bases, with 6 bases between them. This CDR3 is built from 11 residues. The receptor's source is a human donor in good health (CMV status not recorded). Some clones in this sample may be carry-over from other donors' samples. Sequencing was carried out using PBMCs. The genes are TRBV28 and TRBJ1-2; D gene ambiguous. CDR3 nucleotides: TGTGCCAGCCAGACCAACTATGGCTACACCTTC. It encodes CASQTNYGYTF.